Listed here is a single T cell receptor beta chain. No cognate antigen has been identified for it. There are no base qualities to consult, and no much larger clone falls within one base. The sample belongs to a study of T cell repertoires and HLA-DP antigens listed by TCRdb under 2018. A note on the overall study: The study used an in vitro model of CD4+ T cell alloreactivity against allogeneic HLA-DP presented by transduced HeLa cells. The three donors were two male and one female, with ages ranging from the 18-to-29 to the 60-to-69 age band. One alloantigen differed from self by one peptide-binding groove amino acid, whereas the other differed by ten, modelling structurally similar versus dissimilar alloantigens. On average, 218.4 ng of DNA went in for sorted CD137+CD4+ samples, versus about 1,200 ng for pre-culture CD4+ samples.

The junction shows trimming of 3 bases on V and 0 bases on J, and the gene matches do not reach 7 bases of it. CDR1 KGHSH and CDR2 LQKENI were looked up in the germline V gene. The CDR3 has 17 amino acids, counting the end cysteine and phenylalanine. Of the read, only the CDR3 DNA is kept; its 51 bases are in frame from base 1. Overall study results and their limits: Average cumulative frequency of clones undetected before culture was under 40% against one allele and approximately 55% against the other. Sorted CD137+ cells showed similar clonality against both alloantigens (roughly 0.39), much higher than the clonality of pre-culture samples (roughly 0.04). The naive and memory CD4+ repertoires were not analysed as separate populations. Limitations included only a few donors, a non-physiological HeLa antigen-presenting system, and the use of total CD4+ responder cells.

Magnetic bead negative selection was used to isolate untouched CD4+ T cells from Ficoll-separated PBMC, with purity averaging roughly 98%. Using magnetic beads, untouched CD4+ T cells were isolated from Ficoll-separated PBMC at around 98% purity, with only negligible CD8+ contamination. Peripheral blood mononuclear cells came from the buffy coats of a few healthy blood donors. All three donors were CMV seronegative. The DNeasy Blood & Tissue Kit was used to extract genomic DNA. For each subject, genomic DNA from sorted CD137+CD4+ cells and from pre-culture CD4+ baseline samples underwent TCRB sequencing. The immunoSEQ multiplex PCR, with forward primers for 54 TRBV segments and reverse primers for 13 TRBJ segments, was used to amplify TCRB CDR3 regions. Pre-culture CD4+ samples were sequenced at deep resolution with a target of under 250,000 T cell genomes. Sequencing of the amplicons was done on an Illumina HiSeq System, giving 87 bp reads that spanned the CDR3. The published analysis was carried out like this. Correction for PCR and sequencing errors was applied to reads, and CDR3 regions were defined through alignment to IMGT reference sequences. Synthetic template pools were used to estimate the numbers of templates and unique rearrangements. Clonality was calculated as 1 minus Pielou's evenness. Richness was estimated with the Daley-Smith estimator. Morisita's index was used to measure repertoire overlap. Clones present in cultured samples but not detected in the pre-culture repertoire of the same donor were defined as low-abundance clones. The source is immuneACCESS, and TCRdb retained only in-frame sequences with V and J called. Part of the clones is not carried over; for the studies checked, unresolved V genes explain less than half of this, and the remainder is unexplained. V and J calls and clone size are copied from that table; D and trimming were computed from the DNA. Counted in this sample were about 73,000 clones; over 75% of them appeared once. The top ten hold about 1.6% of the sample.

The sequencing input was CD4+ T cells from PBMCs. The sequence was collected from a man aged 55 to 69 in good health and CMV-seronegative. The chain is assembled from TRBV18 and TRBJ1-1; the central 10 bases match TRBD1. The DNA sequence reads TGTGCCAGCTCACCTTCCGGGACAGGGGTTATGAACACTGAAGCTTTCTTT. Translated, this is CASSPSGTGVMNTEAFF.